The 19 T cell receptor beta chains presented below share a single source sample, sequenced in a study of blood T cells in healthy people across ages. Together with a sample-barcoded 5' primer, a J-beta primer mix was included in a second PCR lasting about 7 to 12 cycles. A single record per CDR3 protein comes from TCRdb applying MiXCR to the 5' RACE reads. The data contain roughly 1.5 million distinct CDR3 sequences, 35% to 45% of them singletons. The sequenced sample consisted of blood. The receptors here all came from a woman aged 18-30 years in good health.

This clonotype was observed a handful of times. V and J are TRBV20-1 and TRBJ1-2; a possible D gene is TRBD1 (5 bases). This CDR3 has 15 amino acids. The V gene's germline CDR1 is DFQATT and CDR2 SNEGSKA (reference sequence). V was clipped by 6 bases and J by 1 base, with 18 bases between them. In nucleotides, the CDR3 is TGCAGTGCCCCCGAGGCAGGGCGATTTAACTATGGCTACACCTTC. Translating gives CSAPEAGRFNYGYTF.

This clonotype was seen only a few times. The gene calls are TRBV7-9 and TRBJ2-7, with a tentative D call TRBD1 (5 bases). Germline lookup yields CDR1 SEHNR and CDR2 FQNEAQ (reference sequence). The length of the CDR3 is 14 residues. V lost 6 bases to trimming and J lost 0 bases, with 12 bases between them. The CDR3 sequence: CASRLDKSSYEQYF. The CDR3 nucleotides are TGTGCCAGCAGACTGGACAAAAGCTCCTACGAGCAGTACTTC.

This rearrangement joins TRBV13 to TRBJ1-3; no definite D call. The germline V gene has CDR1 PRHDT and CDR2 FYEKMQ (reference sequence). The CDR3 runs 13 residues. Trimming shortened V by 4 bases and J by 2 bases, and 6 bases separated the two germline ends. CDR3 residues: CASSSTAGNTIYF. The CDR3 DNA reads as TGTGCCAGCAGCTCTACAGCTGGAAACACCATATATTTT.

This clonotype turned up a few times. The rearrangement joins TRBV12-3 or TRBV12-4 to TRBJ1-1; no clear D. The CDR3 consists of 13 residues. Deletions cut 3 bases from V and 5 bases from J, with 10 bases between. The CDR3 protein is CASSFSEVTEAFF. The CDR3 DNA reads TGTGCCAGCAGTTTTTCTGAAGTGACTGAAGCTTTCTTT.

There are a few counts of this clonotype. This chain joins TRBV4-3 and TRBJ1-2; D is possibly TRBD1 (6 bases). Between the trimmed V and J ends, which lost 0 bases and 3 bases, there was a span of 14 bases. Germline assignment: CDR1 LGHNA and CDR2 YSLEER. This CDR3 contains 16 residues. The CDR3 spells CASSQDRAGVYYGYTF. Written as DNA, the CDR3 is TGCGCCAGCAGCCAAGATCGGGCAGGGGTTTACTATGGCTACACCTTC.

V is TRBV20-1 and J is TRBJ2-7; possibly TRBD2 for D (6 bases). V dropped 3 bases and J dropped 2 bases, with 14 bases sitting between them. The germline V gene has CDR1 DFQATT and CDR2 SNEGSKA (reference sequence). The CDR3 sequence is 14 residues long. CDR3 sequence reads: CSASAGPFPYEQYF. DNA of the CDR3: TGCAGTGCTAGCGCGGGGCCTTTCCCCTACGAGCAGTACTTC.

This clonotype was seen just once. One end of the junction does not line up with germline, which may come from a read error. CDR3 DNA: TGCTGCGTGGAGACTGGGTCCGGGGAGCTGTTTTTT. Protein: CCVETGSGELFF. This chain connects TRBV29-1 to TRBJ2-2; D remains unclear. Germline V gene lookup returns CDR1 SQVTM and CDR2 ANQGSEA. This CDR3 contains 12 residues.

The V and J genes are TRBV29-1 and TRBJ2-1; 10 bases agree with TRBD2. Germline loops: CDR1 SQVTM, CDR2 ANQGSEA. After removal of 1 base from V and 0 bases from J, the junction contained 9 bases not matched to a gene. CDR3 length: 18 amino acids. CDR3 amino acids: CSVEGSLAGLSSYNEQFF. The CDR3 coding sequence is TGCAGCGTTGAAGGCTCACTAGCGGGGCTAAGCTCCTACAATGAGCAGTTCTTC.

The chain has TRBV11-1 and TRBJ1-6; D is unresolved. V gave up 7 bases and J gave up 9 bases, with 13 bases separating them. The CDR3 has 13 residues. Germline CDR1 and CDR2: SGHAT and FQDESV (reference sequence). The CDR3 is CASTGRQLSPLHF. The DNA of the CDR3 is TGTGCCAGCACCGGCCGACAACTTTCACCCCTCCACTTT. Looking up the rest from reference TRBV11-1 and TRBJ1-6 gives the full variable domain: EAEVAQSPRYKITEKSQAVAFWCDPISGHATLYWYRQILGQGPELLVQFQDESVVDDSQLPKDRFSAERLKGVDSTLKIQPAELGDSAMYLCASTGRQLSPLHFGNGTRLTVT.

The chain employs TRBV20-1 and TRBJ1-2; TRBD1 is a possible D gene (5 bases). CDR1 is DFQATT and CDR2 is SNEGSKA in the germline V gene (reference sequence). V was trimmed by 1 base and J by 2 bases, leaving 11 bases between them. CDR3 size: 14 residues. The CDR3 DNA reads as TGCAGTGCTAGAGGGGGGGATAAGAACTATGGCTACACCTTC. Residues: CSARGGDKNYGYTF.

The sample holds a few counts of this clonotype. The chain joins TRBV9 to TRBJ2-5, with 10 bases aligning to TRBD2. V trimming: 0 bases; J trimming: 4 bases; junction bases outside the gene matches: 6. The length of the CDR3 is 16 residues. Germline CDR1 reads SGDLS; CDR2 reads YYNGEE. DNA of the CDR3: TGTGCCAGCAGCGTAGAGAGCGGGGGGGTACTAGAGACCCAGTACTTC. It is translated as CASSVESGGVLETQYF.

The gene calls are TRBV5-1 and TRBJ2-5; TRBD2 agrees at 7 bases. The CDR3 covers 18 residues. The V gene's germline CDR1 is SGHRS and CDR2 YFSETQ. V lost 3 bases, J lost 11 bases, and 25 bases stayed unmatched. This CDR3 reads CASSSTSSLAVPSNEQYF. The CDR3 DNA reads TGCGCCAGCAGCTCTACTTCCTCTCTAGCGGTCCCGTCGAATGAGCAGTACTTC.

This clonotype was picked up a small number of times. The rearrangement uses TRBV27 and TRBJ2-5; 9 nucleotides match TRBD1. The better agreement between TRBJ2-7 and the DNA end casts doubt on the J call. The CDR3 is 17 residues long. Germline CDR1 reads MNHEY; CDR2 reads SMNVEV (reference sequence). CDR3 bases: TGTGCCAGCAGTTTAGTGGCCGGGACAGGGTGGGACTACGAGCAGTACTTC. Its translation: CASSLVAGTGWDYEQYF.

As to this clonotype: A clone one base away is much larger, so this may be a read error. The V call is TRBV29-1, the J call TRBJ2-1, with D maybe TRBD2 (6 bases). Germline V gives CDR1 SQVTM, CDR2 ANQGSEA. The CDR3 is 13 amino acids. V was clipped by 4 bases and J by 6 bases, with 13 bases between them. As DNA, the CDR3 is TGCAGCGTTGGGGACGGGACTGGCAATGAGCAGTTCTTC. It yields the protein CSVGDGTGNEQFF.

This clonotype has at least ten counts. In nucleotides, the CDR3 is TGTGCCAGCAGTGTCGCCCGGGGGGCAGATACGCAGTATTTT. Encoded protein: CASSVARGADTQYF. The chain couples TRBV6-1 to TRBJ2-3, with 7 bases matching TRBD2. The CDR3 runs to 14 residues. V shed 4 bases and J 4 bases; nucleotides not matched to a gene: 5. The germline CDR1 and CDR2 sequences are MNHNS and SASEGT.

Comment on this clonotype: A much larger clone differs by one base, so this may be a read error. The chain is built from TRBV4-1 and TRBJ1-2, with unresolved D. The CDR3 runs 16 residues. The germline gives CDR1 MGHRA, CDR2 YSYEKL. Here the CDR3 DNA reads TGCGCCAGCAGCCAAGATACGTGGGCAGCTAAGAATGGCTGCACCTTC. Its translation is CASSQDTWAAKNGCTF.

CDR3 amino acids: CAWTLGGNYGYTF. CDR3 nucleotides: TGTGCCTGGACCCTCGGGGGGAACTATGGCTACACCTTC. The V gene is TRBV30, the J gene TRBJ1-2; D possibly corresponds to TRBD1 (5 bases). The V and J ends lost 4 bases and 2 bases respectively, with 11 bases between them. The CDR3 consists of 13 residues. Germline lookup yields CDR1 GTSNPN and CDR2 SVGIG (reference sequence). Filled out from reference TRBV30 and TRBJ1-2, the complete variable domain reads SQTIHQWPATLVQPVGSPLSLECTVEGTSNPNLYWYRQAAGRGLQLLFYSVGIGQISSEVPQNLSASRPQDRQFILSSKKLLLSDSGFYLCAWTLGGNYGYTFGSGTRLTVV.

This clonotype was seen at least ten times. V is TRBV27 and J is TRBJ2-1; D gene uncertain. Trimming stripped 6 bases from V and 0 bases from J, with 3 bases between. The CDR3 length is 12 residues. Looked up from germline, CDR1 is MNHEY and CDR2 is SMNVEV (reference sequence). Here the CDR3 reads CASSPSYNEQFF. CDR3 bases: TGTGCCAGCAGCCCCTCCTACAATGAGCAGTTCTTC.

The chain couples TRBV27 to TRBJ1-1; tentative D call: TRBD1 (5 bases). This CDR3 has 14 residues. The germline CDR1 and CDR2 sequences are MNHEY and SMNVEV (reference sequence). V lost 5 bases to trimming and J lost 1 base, with 11 bases between them. CDR3 sequence: CASSRGPRNTEAFF. DNA for the CDR3: TGTGCCAGCAGTCGGGGCCCGAGGAACACTGAAGCTTTCTTT.